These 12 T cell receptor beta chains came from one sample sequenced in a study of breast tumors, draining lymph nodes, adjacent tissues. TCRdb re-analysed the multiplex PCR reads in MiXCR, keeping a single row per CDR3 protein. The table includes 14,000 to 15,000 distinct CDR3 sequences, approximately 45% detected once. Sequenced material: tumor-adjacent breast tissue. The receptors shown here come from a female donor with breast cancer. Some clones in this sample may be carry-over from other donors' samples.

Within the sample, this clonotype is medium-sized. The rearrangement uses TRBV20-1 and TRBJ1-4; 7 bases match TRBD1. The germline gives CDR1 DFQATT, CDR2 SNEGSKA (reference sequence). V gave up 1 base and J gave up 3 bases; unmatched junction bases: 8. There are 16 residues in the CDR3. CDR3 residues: CSARVGGGTANEKLFF. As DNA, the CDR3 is TGCAGTGCTAGAGTGGGAGGGGGGACAGCTAATGAAAAACTGTTTTTT.

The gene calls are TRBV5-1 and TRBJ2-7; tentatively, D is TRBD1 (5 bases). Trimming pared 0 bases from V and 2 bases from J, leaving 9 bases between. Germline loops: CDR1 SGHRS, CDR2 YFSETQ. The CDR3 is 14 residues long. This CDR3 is CASSLGEGAYEQYF. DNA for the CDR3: TGCGCCAGCAGCTTGGGTGAAGGGGCCTACGAGCAGTACTTC.

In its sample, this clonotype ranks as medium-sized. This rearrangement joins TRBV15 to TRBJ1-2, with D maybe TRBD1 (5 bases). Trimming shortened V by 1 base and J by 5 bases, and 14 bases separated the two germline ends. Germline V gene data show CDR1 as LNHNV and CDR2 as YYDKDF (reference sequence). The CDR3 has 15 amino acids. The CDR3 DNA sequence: TGTGCCACCAGCAGAGTCGGGGGTTCGGGGTATGGCTACACCTTC. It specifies CATSRVGGSGYGYTF.

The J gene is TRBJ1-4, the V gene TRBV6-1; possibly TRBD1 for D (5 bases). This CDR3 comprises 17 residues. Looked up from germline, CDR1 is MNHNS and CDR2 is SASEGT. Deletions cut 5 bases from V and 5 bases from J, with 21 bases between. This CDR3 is CASSSRWNRRRNEKLFF. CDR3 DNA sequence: TGTGCCAGCAGTAGTAGATGGAACAGGAGAAGAAATGAAAAACTGTTTTTT.

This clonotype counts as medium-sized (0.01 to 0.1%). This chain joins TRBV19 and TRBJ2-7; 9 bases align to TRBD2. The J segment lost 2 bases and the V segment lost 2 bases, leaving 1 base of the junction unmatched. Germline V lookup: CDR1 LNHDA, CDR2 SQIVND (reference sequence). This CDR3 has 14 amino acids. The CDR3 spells CASSILAGPYEQYF. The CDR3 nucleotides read TGTGCCAGTAGTATACTAGCGGGGCCCTACGAGCAGTACTTC.

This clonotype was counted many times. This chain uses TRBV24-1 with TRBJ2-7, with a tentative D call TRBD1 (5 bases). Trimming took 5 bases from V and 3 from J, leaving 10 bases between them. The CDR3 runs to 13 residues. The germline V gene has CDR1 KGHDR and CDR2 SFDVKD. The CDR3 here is CATSGDRDYEQYF. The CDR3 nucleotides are TGTGCCACCAGTGGCGACAGAGACTACGAGCAGTACTTC.

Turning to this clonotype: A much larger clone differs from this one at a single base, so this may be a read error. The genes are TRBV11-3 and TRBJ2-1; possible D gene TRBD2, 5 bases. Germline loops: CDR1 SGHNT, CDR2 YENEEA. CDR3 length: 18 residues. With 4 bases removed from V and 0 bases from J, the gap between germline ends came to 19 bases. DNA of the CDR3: TGTGCCAGCAGCTCTCCGACGACTACCGGAAGCTCCTACAATGAGCAGTTCTTC. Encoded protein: CASSSPTTTGSSYNEQFF.

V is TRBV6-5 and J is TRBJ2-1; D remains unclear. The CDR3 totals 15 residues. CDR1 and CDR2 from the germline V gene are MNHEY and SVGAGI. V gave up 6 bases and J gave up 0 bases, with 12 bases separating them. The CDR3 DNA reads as TGTGCCAGCAGACGGTCTCCTTCCTCCTACAATGAGCAGTTCTTC. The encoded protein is CASRRSPSSYNEQFF.

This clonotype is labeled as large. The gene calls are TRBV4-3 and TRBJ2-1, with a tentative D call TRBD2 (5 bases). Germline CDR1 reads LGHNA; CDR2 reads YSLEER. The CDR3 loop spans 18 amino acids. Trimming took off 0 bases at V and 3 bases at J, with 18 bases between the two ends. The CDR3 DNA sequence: TGCGCCAGCAGCCAAGAGGAAGGGAGAGACTACTACTACAATGAGCAGTTCTTC. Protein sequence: CASSQEEGRDYYYNEQFF.

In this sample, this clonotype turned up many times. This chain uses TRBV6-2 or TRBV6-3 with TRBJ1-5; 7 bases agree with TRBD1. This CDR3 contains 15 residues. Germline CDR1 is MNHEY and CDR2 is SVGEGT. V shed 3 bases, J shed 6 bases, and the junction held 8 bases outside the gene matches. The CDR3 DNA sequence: TGTGCCAGCAGTTATCCTGACAGGGCCGTTCAGCCCCAGCATTTT. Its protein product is CASSYPDRAVQPQHF.

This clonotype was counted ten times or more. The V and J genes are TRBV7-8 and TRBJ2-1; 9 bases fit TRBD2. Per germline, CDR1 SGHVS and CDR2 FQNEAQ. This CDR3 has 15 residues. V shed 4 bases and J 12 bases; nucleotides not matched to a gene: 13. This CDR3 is CASSSGASGTGGQFF. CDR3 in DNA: TGTGCCAGCAGCTCCGGGGCTAGCGGGACCGGGGGGCAGTTCTTC.

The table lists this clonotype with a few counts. CDR3 residues: CASSQVGENTEAFF. The CDR3 region has the DNA TGTGCCAGCAGCCAAGTGGGAGAGAACACTGAAGCTTTCTTT. The chain combines TRBV3-1 with TRBJ1-1; no clear D. V was shortened by 1 base and J by 1 base, with 7 bases between the two germline ends. The CDR3 spans 14 residues. In germline, CDR1 is LGHDT, CDR2 YNNKEL (reference sequence).